Listed here are 27 T cell receptor beta chains from one sample, sequenced in a study of long-term antiretroviral therapy in people with HIV. Survey level was the resolution at which the v3.0 immunoSEQ assay ran. Data came from immunoSEQ multiplex PCR; TCRdb stores just in-frame clones and leaves some out. The sample lists 30,000 to 35,000 clones, almost 97% occurring once. Sequencing used unsorted PBMCs, obtained 6.9 years after starting antiretroviral therapy. Receptors originate from a man aged 25-40 years with HIV.

DNA of the CDR3: TGTGCCAGCAGCTTAAAGGGTGGTGCCGGGGAGCTGTTTTTT. Protein sequence: CASSLKGGAGELFF. The chain combines TRBV7-2 with TRBJ2-2; no firm D call. Trimming pared 2 bases from V and 6 bases from J, leaving 10 bases between. The germline gives CDR1 SGHTA, CDR2 FQGNSA. The CDR3 spans 14 residues.

This rearrangement joins TRBV6-1 to TRBJ1-4; the D gene is possibly TRBD1 (5 bases). CDR1 is MNHNS, CDR2 SASEGT, per germline. V was clipped by 0 bases and J by 8 bases, with 13 bases between them. The CDR3 sequence is 15 residues long. CDR3 bases: TGTGCCAGCAGTGAAGCCCAGGGACGTCACGAAAAACTGTTTTTT. Translation: CASSEAQGRHEKLFF.

A note on this clone: The same CDR3 is also encoded by other DNA sequences in this sample. The chain recombines TRBV19 with TRBJ2-7; maybe TRBD2 (5 bases). This CDR3 is 14 amino acids long. CDR1 is LNHDA, CDR2 SQIVND, per germline (reference sequence). Trimming shortened V by 5 bases and J by 2 bases, and 13 bases separated the two germline ends. In DNA form, the CDR3 reads TGTGCCAGTAGTGGAACCGGGATTCCCTACGAGCAGTACTTC. The encoded protein is CASSGTGIPYEQYF.

The chain has TRBV5-4 and TRBJ1-2; D not resolved. CDR3 length: 14 amino acids. Germline loops: CDR1 SGHNT, CDR2 YYREEE (reference sequence). The V end was cut by 1 base, the J end by 2 bases, with 9 bases between. CDR3 nucleotides: TGTGCCAGCAGCTTGCAAGTGACCAACTATGGCTACACCTTC. The encoded protein is CASSLQVTNYGYTF.

This CDR3 is CSVTSAIEQYF. The CDR3 DNA reads as TGCAGTGTCACTAGCGCGATTGAGCAGTACTTC. This chain joins TRBV20-1 and TRBJ2-7; TRBD2 matches at 7 bases. Germline CDR1 reads DFQATT; CDR2 reads SNEGSKA (reference sequence). J gave up 7 bases and V 7 bases, and 7 bases lay outside the gene matches. The length of the CDR3 is 11 residues.

The chain uses TRBV6-6 and TRBJ1-1; perhaps TRBD1 as D (5 bases). CDR3 length equals 12 residues. CDR1 and CDR2 (germline): MNHNY, SVGAGI (reference sequence). The V end lost 8 bases, the J end lost 6 bases, and 13 bases lay between the germline ends. CDR3 protein: CASLQVGPEAFF. In DNA, the CDR3 is TGTGCCAGCCTACAGGTGGGTCCTGAAGCTTTCTTT.

The rearrangement joins TRBV7-9 to TRBJ2-2; a weak D match, TRBD1 (5 bases). This CDR3 contains 14 residues. Germline assignment: CDR1 SEHNR and CDR2 FQNEAQ (reference sequence). Trimming pared 6 bases from V and 7 bases from J, leaving 15 bases between. In DNA, the CDR3 is TGTGCCAGCAGAATCAGGGTGCCCCTCGGGGAGCTGTTTTTT. It specifies CASRIRVPLGELFF.

The chain links TRBV19 to TRBJ1-5, with 8 bases identical to TRBD1. Germline V gives CDR1 LNHDA, CDR2 SQIVND (reference sequence). V shed 7 bases and J 7 bases; nucleotides not matched to a gene: 12. The CDR3 consists of 15 residues. CDR3 sequence: CASTQQGEKRQPQHF. In nucleotides, the CDR3 is TGTGCCAGTACCCAACAGGGGGAAAAGCGGCAGCCCCAGCATTTT.

J is TRBJ2-7 and V is TRBV11-2, with 7 bases that match TRBD1. Germline loops: CDR1 SGHAT, CDR2 FQNNGV. V shed 4 bases, J shed 4 bases, and the junction held 4 bases outside the gene matches. This CDR3 has 13 amino acids. CDR3 in amino acids: CASSSGQSYEQYF. As DNA, the CDR3 is TGTGCCAGCAGCTCGGGACAGTCGTACGAGCAGTACTTC. Full variable domain (rest looked up from reference TRBV11-2 and TRBJ2-7): EAGVAQSPRYKIIEKRQSVAFWCNPISGHATLYWYQQILGQGPKLLIQFQNNGVVDDSQLPKDRFSAERLKGVDSTLKIQPAKLEDSAVYLCASSSGQSYEQYFGPGTRLTVT.

This sequence joins TRBV6-5 and TRBJ1-3; perhaps TRBD1 as D (5 bases). V was trimmed by 7 bases and J by 2 bases, leaving 15 bases between them. The CDR3 contains 15 residues. Germline V gives CDR1 MNHEY, CDR2 SVGAGI. CDR3 coding DNA: TGTGCCAGCATCAGTCCTCCGGGGGCTGGAAACACCATATATTTT. This translates into CASISPPGAGNTIYF.

The chain has TRBV28 and TRBJ2-3; 12 bases align to TRBD1. This CDR3 region has 20 residues. Trimming at V came to 6 bases and at J to 0 bases, leaving 16 bases not matched to a gene. Germline V gene lookup returns CDR1 MDHEN and CDR2 SYDVKM. In nucleotides, the CDR3 is TGTGCCAGCAGCCGGGGACAGGGGGCTCGTTACGAGTCTAGCACAGATACGCAGTATTTT. Translating gives CASSRGQGARYESSTDTQYF. The complete variable domain, with remaining parts taken from reference TRBV28 and TRBJ2-3, reads DVKVTQSSRYLVKRTGEKVFLECVQDMDHENMFWYRQDPGLGLRLIYFSYDVKMKEKGDIPEGYSVSREKKERFSLILESASTNQTSMYLCASSRGQGARYESSTDTQYFGPGTRLTVL.

The chain has TRBV19 and TRBJ2-7; D is undetermined. V was cut by 1 base and J by 5 bases, with 9 bases left in between. Germline CDR1 is LNHDA and CDR2 is SQIVND (reference sequence). The CDR3 totals 13 residues. The CDR3 loop reads CASSIGRQNEQYF. In nucleotides, the CDR3 is TGTGCCAGTAGTATAGGCCGTCAGAACGAGCAGTACTTC.

The CDR3 sequence: CASSQVQGAESGANVLTF. DNA of the CDR3: TGCGCCAGCAGCCAAGTACAGGGGGCTGAATCTGGGGCCAACGTCCTGACTTTC. J is TRBJ2-6 and V is TRBV4-3, with 9 positions matching TRBD1. Germline-derived CDR1 and CDR2 are LGHNA and YSLEER. The length of the CDR3 is 18 residues. V was pared by 1 base and J by 1 base, with 5 bases of the junction left unmatched.

In this sample, this clone turned up once. The chain combines TRBV7-8 with TRBJ2-1; 11 bases fit TRBD2. Trimming cost V 5 bases and J 4 bases; bases outside gene matches: 4. This CDR3 region has 15 residues. Germline V gene sequence: CDR1 SGHVS, CDR2 FQNEAQ. CDR3 nucleotides: TGTGCCAGCAGCCTGGGACTAGCGGTTTACAATGAGCAGTTCTTC. Encoded protein: CASSLGLAVYNEQFF.

The V gene is TRBV27, the J gene TRBJ2-1; TRBD2 agrees at 11 bases. With 5 bases clipped from V and 7 bases from J, the junction kept 10 bases outside the gene matches. This CDR3 is built from 16 residues. CDR1 and CDR2 (germline): MNHEY, SMNVEV (reference sequence). DNA of the CDR3: TGTGCCAGCAGTCCCACTAGCGGGAGAGGGATAAATGAGCAGTTCTTC. The encoded protein is CASSPTSGRGINEQFF.

The V gene is TRBV11-2, the J gene TRBJ2-7, with D perhaps matching TRBD1 or TRBD2 (6 bases each). There are 16 residues in the CDR3. Germline CDR1 and CDR2: SGHAT and FQNNGV. V lost 0 bases to trimming and J lost 0 bases, with 12 bases between them. The CDR3 loop is CASSLELRDNSYEQYF. DNA for the CDR3: TGTGCCAGCAGCTTAGAGCTGCGGGACAACTCCTACGAGCAGTACTTC.

The gene calls are TRBV4-2 and TRBJ1-1; a possible D gene is TRBD1 (5 bases). This CDR3 contains 15 residues. Trimming stripped 0 bases from V and 0 bases from J, with 8 bases between. CDR1 LGHNA and CDR2 YNFKEQ come from the germline V gene. CDR3 sequence (DNA): TGTGCCAGCAGCCAAGAGCAGGGCATGAACACTGAAGCTTTCTTT. It yields the protein CASSQEQGMNTEAFF.

The chain recombines TRBV6-1 with TRBJ1-1; D gene unclear. V lost 8 bases and J lost 3, with 16 bases in between. The length of the CDR3 is 14 residues. The germline V gene has CDR1 MNHNS and CDR2 SASEGT. In nucleotides, the CDR3 is TGTGCCAGCGGATACAGTGGCGGGGACACTGAAGCTTTCTTT. It yields the protein CASGYSGGDTEAFF.

The V call is TRBV7-8, the J call TRBJ2-7; D is perhaps TRBD1 (6 bases). The CDR3 covers 12 residues. Germline lookup yields CDR1 SGHVS and CDR2 FQNEAQ. V was pared by 5 bases and J by 6 bases, with 11 bases between. The chain's CDR3 is CASSATGIEQYF. The CDR3, as DNA: TGTGCCAGCAGCGCTACAGGGATCGAGCAGTACTTC.

J is TRBJ2-1 and V is TRBV7-9, with 12 bases fitting TRBD2. Unmatched junction bases numbered 5, after V lost 7 bases and J lost 7 bases. This CDR3 comprises 14 residues. Germline V gene lookup returns CDR1 SEHNR and CDR2 FQNEAQ (reference sequence). This chain's CDR3 is CASKRTSGENEQFF. Written as DNA, the CDR3 is TGTGCCAGCAAAAGGACTAGCGGGGAAAATGAGCAGTTCTTC.

V gene TRBV19 combines with J gene TRBJ2-2; 11 nucleotides match TRBD1. V lost 9 bases to trimming and J lost 6 bases; unmatched junction nucleotides: 6. CDR1 and CDR2 from the germline V gene are LNHDA and SQIVND (reference sequence). The CDR3 is made up of 14 amino acids. The CDR3 DNA reads TGTGCCAGCACCGGGACAGGGGGTGCCGGGGAGCTGTTTTTT. It translates to CASTGTGGAGELFF.

This clone is a singleton in its sample. The V gene is TRBV21-1, the J gene TRBJ1-2. TRBV21-1 is noted as a pseudogene. The CDR3 consists of 14 residues. The CDR3 nucleotides are TGTGCCAGCAGCTCAAAGTTGCCCGTCCCGGGCTACACCTTC. It specifies CASSSKLPVPGYTF.

This chain links TRBV2 with TRBJ2-5, with D hard to call. In germline, CDR1 is SNHLY, CDR2 FYNNEI. The CDR3 totals 19 residues. V lost 5 bases, J lost 0 bases, and 25 bases lay in between. This CDR3 reads CASSPVRVGVPEYQETQYF. The CDR3 DNA is TGTGCCAGCAGTCCCGTCCGGGTCGGAGTTCCCGAGTACCAAGAGACCCAGTACTTC.

The chain has TRBV30 and TRBJ1-1; 7 nucleotides align to TRBD1. Trimming removed 2 bases from V and 3 bases from J; junction bases left unmatched: 9. The CDR3 contains 15 residues. Germline V lookup: CDR1 GTSNPN, CDR2 SVGIG (reference sequence). For the CDR3, the DNA is TGTGCCTGGAGTAGAGGGGGCCTTGGACACACTGAAGCTTTCTTT. Translated: CAWSRGGLGHTEAFF.

V usage is TRBV7-6 and J usage is TRBJ2-1, with D perhaps TRBD2 (5 bases). The CDR3 is made up of 12 amino acids. The V gene's germline CDR1 is SGHVS and CDR2 FNYEAQ. The ends were cut back, 5 bases at V and 16 bases at J, with 18 bases in the middle. The CDR3 sequence: CASSTAVASPFF. CDR3 DNA: TGTGCCAGCAGCACAGCCGTAGCTAGCCCATTCTTC.

The chain links TRBV9 to TRBJ2-5, with D perhaps matching TRBD2 (6 bases). The CDR3 totals 15 residues. Germline CDR1 SGDLS, CDR2 YYNGEE. With 4 bases removed from V and 2 bases from J, the gap between germline ends came to 15 bases. CDR3 sequence (DNA): TGTGCCAGCAGCCCCGCGGGGAGCGGGCAAGAGACCCAGTACTTC. Translating it yields CASSPAGSGQETQYF.

CDR3 bases: TGTGCCACCAAGTCGACCAGGGAACACTATGGCTACACCTTC. It specifies CATKSTREHYGYTF. The chain links TRBV15 to TRBJ1-2; TRBD1 might be the D (5 bases). With 7 bases removed from V and 3 bases from J, the gap between germline ends came to 15 bases. This CDR3 region has 14 residues. Germline V gene data show CDR1 as LNHNV and CDR2 as YYDKDF (reference sequence).